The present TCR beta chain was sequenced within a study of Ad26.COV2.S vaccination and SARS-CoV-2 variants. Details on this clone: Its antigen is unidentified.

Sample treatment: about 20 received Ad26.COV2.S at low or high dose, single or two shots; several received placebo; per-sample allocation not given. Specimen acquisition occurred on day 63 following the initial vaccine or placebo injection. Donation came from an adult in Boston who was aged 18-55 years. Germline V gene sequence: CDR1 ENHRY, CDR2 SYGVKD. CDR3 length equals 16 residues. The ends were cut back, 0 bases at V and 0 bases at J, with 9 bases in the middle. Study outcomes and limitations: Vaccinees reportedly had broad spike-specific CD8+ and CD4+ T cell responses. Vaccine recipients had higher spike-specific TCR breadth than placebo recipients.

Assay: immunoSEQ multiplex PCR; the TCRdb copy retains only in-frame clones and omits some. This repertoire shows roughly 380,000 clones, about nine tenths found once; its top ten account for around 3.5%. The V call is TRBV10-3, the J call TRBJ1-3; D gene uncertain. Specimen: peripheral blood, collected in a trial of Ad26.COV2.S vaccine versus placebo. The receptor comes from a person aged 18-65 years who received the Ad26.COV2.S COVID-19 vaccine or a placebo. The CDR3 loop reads CAISESTIHSGNTIYF. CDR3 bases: TGTGCCATCAGTGAGTCGACCATCCACTCTGGAAACACCATATATTTT.